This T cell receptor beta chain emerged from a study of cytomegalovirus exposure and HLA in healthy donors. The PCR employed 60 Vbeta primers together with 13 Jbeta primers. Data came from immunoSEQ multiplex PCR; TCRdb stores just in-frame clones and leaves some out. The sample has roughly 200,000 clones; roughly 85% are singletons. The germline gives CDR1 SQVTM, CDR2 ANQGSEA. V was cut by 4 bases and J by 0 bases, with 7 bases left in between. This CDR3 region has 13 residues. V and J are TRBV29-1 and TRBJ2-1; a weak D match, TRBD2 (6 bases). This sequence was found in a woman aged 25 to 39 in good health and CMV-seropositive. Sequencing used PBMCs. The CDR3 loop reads CSVGGVSYNEQFF. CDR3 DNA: TGCAGCGTTGGGGGGGTCTCCTACAATGAGCAGTTCTTC.